Below, 4 T cell receptor beta chains from the same sample are listed, as sequenced in a study of cytomegalovirus exposure and HLA in healthy donors. The PCR had 60 Vbeta and 13 Jbeta primers. Data came from immunoSEQ multiplex PCR; TCRdb stores just in-frame clones and leaves some out. The sample carries roughly 180,000 clones, 70% to 90% recorded once. The specimen sequenced was PBMCs. These receptors were obtained from a girl aged 5-17 years in good health and CMV-seropositive.

This chain joins TRBV9 and TRBJ1-5, with 7 bases identical to TRBD1. V trimming: 4 bases; J trimming: 6 bases; junction bases outside the gene matches: 7. The CDR3 loop spans 14 amino acids. Germline CDR1 is SGDLS and CDR2 is YYNGEE. The CDR3 bases are TGTGCCAGCAGCTACAGGGGATTCGGTCAGCCCCAGCATTTT. Its protein is CASSYRGFGQPQHF.

The chain recombines TRBV5-1 with TRBJ2-1; 8 bases map to TRBD2. With V trimmed by 3 bases and J by 7 bases, 9 bases remained unmatched. CDR3 length: 15 residues. Germline V gene sequence: CDR1 SGHRS, CDR2 YFSETQ. The CDR3 region is CASSSDGTRVNEQFF. Here the CDR3 DNA reads TGCGCCAGCAGCTCAGACGGGACTAGAGTTAATGAGCAGTTCTTC.

This chain joins TRBV5-4 and TRBJ2-1; 12 bases agree with TRBD2. The V segment lost 0 bases and the J segment 9 bases; nucleotides outside the gene matches: 4. The CDR3 has 15 amino acids. Germline CDR1 and CDR2: SGHNT and YYREEE (reference sequence). The CDR3 DNA follows: TGTGCCAGCAGCTTGGGACTAGCGGGGGTCCTTGAGCAGTTCTTC. Encoded protein: CASSLGLAGVLEQFF.

The V and J genes are TRBV9 and TRBJ2-1; 8 nucleotides align to TRBD2. The CDR3 has 13 residues. Per the germline V gene, CDR1 is SGDLS and CDR2 is YYNGEE. Trimming at V came to 5 bases and at J to 7 bases, leaving 5 bases not matched to a gene. CDR3: CASSFGGGNEQFF. As DNA, the CDR3 is TGTGCCAGCAGTTTCGGGGGGGGTAATGAGCAGTTCTTC. Filled out from reference TRBV9 and TRBJ2-1, the complete variable domain reads DSGVTQTPKHLITATGQRVTLRCSPRSGDLSVYWYQQSLDQGLQFLIQYYNGEERAKGNILERFSAQQFPDLHSELNLSSLELGDSALYFCASSFGGGNEQFFGPGTRLTVL.